This T cell receptor (beta chain) comes out of a study of blood T cell repertoires in COVID-19. For the study at large: Material from acute and convalescent COVID-19 was sourced from the United States, Italy and Spain. The analysed material was cDNA or gDNA that came from T cells, B-cell-depleted T cells, or PBMCs.

As originally analysed: Amplification from reference gene primers served as the basis for estimated nucleated cell counts. TCRdb keeps only in-frame clones here, not all; method: immunoSEQ multiplex PCR. V and J calls and clone size come straight from that table; D and trimming were deduced from the DNA. The sample has 180,000 or so clones; more than 80% are singletons. V was cut by 3 bases and J by 6 bases, with 9 bases left in between. Germline CDR1 SGHDT, CDR2 YYEEEE. This CDR3 has 13 residues. The rearrangement uses TRBV5-6 and TRBJ2-2; D possibly corresponds to TRBD2 (6 bases). Sequenced input: peripheral blood. The clonotype was recovered from an older woman with acute or convalescent COVID-19. DNA for the CDR3: TGTGCCAGCAGCTCACGGGACTCCGGGGAGCTGTTTTTT. Translating gives CASSSRDSGELFF.